This T cell receptor (beta chain) emerged from a study of chemoradiotherapy in HPV16-positive cancers. For the study at large: Two HPV16-positive patients' cells yielded candidate HPV-specific clones and common motifs.

Assay used: immunoSEQ multiplex PCR; TCRdb lists only in-frame clones, some missing. The top ten clones hold around 3.8% of a sample with around 68,000 clones, roughly 90% of them seen once. Points from the study as a whole: Only a couple of HPV16-positive patients supplied the functional HPV-specificity definition. Candidate HPV-specific clones and E7-related TCR motifs grew in tumor during treatment.

For this clone: The antigen is not known.

CDR1 MNHEY and CDR2 SVGAGI come from the germline V gene. The CDR3 spans 14 residues. Deletions cut 6 bases from V and 1 base from J, with 9 bases between. The input for sequencing was blood, taken from a patient who underwent chemoradiotherapy. This receptor was identified in a human donor with HPV-associated anogenital cancer. V gene TRBV6-5 combines with J gene TRBJ2-2, with D uncertain. DNA for the CDR3: TGTGCCAGCAGCCCCCTAGAGAACACCGGGGAGCTGTTTTTT. Translating gives CASSPLENTGELFF.